Below are 6 T cell receptor beta chains sequenced from a single sample in a study of spatial heterogeneity in lung cancer. What these receptors recognize is not known. Time point in this sample: sample taken at primary tumor resection. TCRdb reanalysed the 5' RACE reads using MiXCR and keeps one entry per CDR3 protein. Counted here are over 25,000 distinct CDR3 sequences, approximately 7.7% occurring once; the ten biggest clones make up approximately 23%. Findings and limits, study-wide: Tumor mutation count correlated with how many alpha and beta TCRs expanded intratumorally.

Material: lung tumor tissue, obtained at surgery. All receptors derive from a male donor with early-stage non-small cell lung cancer.

The V and J genes are TRBV6-5 and TRBJ1-1; 9 bases match TRBD1. This CDR3 comprises 14 residues. The V segment lost 5 bases and the J segment 4 bases; nucleotides outside the gene matches: 5. The germline gives CDR1 MNHEY, CDR2 SVGAGI. CDR3 nucleotides: TGTGCCAGCAGTAACAGGGGGCCCAGCACTGAAGCTTTCTTT. The encoded protein is CASSNRGPSTEAFF.

This clonotype was recorded at least ten times. The chain has TRBV20-1 and TRBJ2-7; the D is unclear. Germline CDR1 reads DFQATT; CDR2 reads SNEGSKA (reference sequence). Deletions cut 1 base from V and 4 bases from J, with 8 bases between. The CDR3 covers 12 residues. CDR3 sequence (DNA): TGCAGTGCTAGAGCCTCCGCGTACGAGCAGTACTTC. This gives the protein CSARASAYEQYF.

This clonotype occurred many times. This chain uses TRBV5-1 with TRBJ1-2, with 8 positions matching TRBD1. The CDR3 spans 14 residues. V gave up 4 bases and J gave up 0 bases; unmatched junction bases: 2. CDR1 and CDR2 from the germline V gene are SGHRS and YFSETQ. The CDR3 loop is CASSKDRANYGYTF. The CDR3 coding sequence is TGCGCCAGCAGCAAGGACAGGGCTAACTATGGCTACACCTTC.

The chain couples TRBV29-1 to TRBJ2-7, with D tentatively TRBD2 (7 bases). V was pared by 5 bases and J by 3 bases, with 11 bases between. The germline V gene has CDR1 SQVTM and CDR2 ANQGSEA. This CDR3 contains 12 residues. The CDR3, as DNA: TGCAGCGTTCGGGGAGGGGGCTACGAGCAGTACTTC. Translation gives CSVRGGGYEQYF.

The sample holds many counts of this clonotype. The chain employs TRBV20-1 and TRBJ2-7; the D gene is possibly TRBD2 (5 bases). CDR1 is DFQATT and CDR2 is SNEGSKA in the germline V gene (reference sequence). This CDR3 is 12 amino acids long. V shed 5 bases and J shed 0 bases, with 8 bases lying between them. The CDR3 loop is CSAVDFSYEQYF. Here the CDR3 DNA reads TGCAGTGCTGTGGACTTCTCCTACGAGCAGTACTTC.

V and J are TRBV20-1 and TRBJ1-6; D ambiguous. This CDR3 has 13 amino acids. V was cut by 5 bases and J by 7 bases, with 12 bases left in between. Germline V gene sequence: CDR1 DFQATT, CDR2 SNEGSKA (reference sequence). The CDR3 DNA reads as TGCAGTGCTCGTTTTGTGGGCAATTCACCCCTCCACTTT. Protein sequence: CSARFVGNSPLHF.